This entry features one T cell receptor (beta chain) sequence. This CDR3 contains 13 residues. Trimming took off 7 bases at V and 2 bases at J, with 8 bases between the two ends. CDR1 MNHEY and CDR2 SVGAGI come from the germline V gene. Some clones are missing from TCRdb's copy, which holds only in-frame ones; the method was immunoSEQ multiplex PCR. The sample holds roughly 70,000 clones; approximately 75% are singletons and the top ten take roughly 6%. This record belongs to a study of blood T cell repertoires in COVID-19. The clonotype originates from a woman aged 55-70 years with acute or convalescent COVID-19. The V and J genes are TRBV6-5 and TRBJ2-2; D gene ambiguous. The sample consisted of peripheral blood. The CDR3 DNA follows: TGTGCCAGCAACCCGCTAAACACCGGGGAGCTGTTTTTT. It translates to CASNPLNTGELFF.